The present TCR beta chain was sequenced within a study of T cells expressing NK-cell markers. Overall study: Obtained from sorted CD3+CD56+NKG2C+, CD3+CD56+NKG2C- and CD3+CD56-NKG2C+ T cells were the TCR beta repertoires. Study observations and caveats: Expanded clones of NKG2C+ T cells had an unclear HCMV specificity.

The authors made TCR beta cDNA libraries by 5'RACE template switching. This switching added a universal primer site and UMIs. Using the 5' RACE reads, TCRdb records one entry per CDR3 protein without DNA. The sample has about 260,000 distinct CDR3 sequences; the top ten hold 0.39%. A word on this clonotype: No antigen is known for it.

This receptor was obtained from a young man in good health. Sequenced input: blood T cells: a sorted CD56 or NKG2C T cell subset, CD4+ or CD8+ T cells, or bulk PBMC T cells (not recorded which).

The CDR3: CANSPGTDLYNEQFF. The chain has TRBV23-1 and TRBJ2-1; TCRdb's D call, TRBD1, is unchecked because there is no DNA. TRBV23-1 is reported as an ORF; its role is uncertain. The CDR3 is 15 amino acids.